This TCR beta chain was found in a study of breast tumors, draining lymph nodes, adjacent tissues. A note on this clonotype: A much larger clone lies a single base off, so this may be a read error.

The germline V gene has CDR1 MNHEY and CDR2 SVGAGI. The length of the CDR3 is 14 residues. Breast cancer patients provided tissue from their axillary draining lymph nodes. One entry per CDR3 protein, called by TCRdb with MiXCR from the multiplex PCR reads. This sample has 150,000 to 200,000 distinct CDR3 sequences, with 30% to 35% found just once. V and J are TRBV6-5 and TRBJ2-2; tentative D call: TRBD2 (5 bases). The origin of this receptor is a female donor with breast cancer. Some clones in this sample may be carry-over from other donors' samples. What was sequenced was axillary lymph node tissue. CDR3 protein: CASRINANTGELLF. In DNA form, the CDR3 reads TGTGCCAGCAGAATCAACGCGAACACCGGGGAGCTGCTTTTT.